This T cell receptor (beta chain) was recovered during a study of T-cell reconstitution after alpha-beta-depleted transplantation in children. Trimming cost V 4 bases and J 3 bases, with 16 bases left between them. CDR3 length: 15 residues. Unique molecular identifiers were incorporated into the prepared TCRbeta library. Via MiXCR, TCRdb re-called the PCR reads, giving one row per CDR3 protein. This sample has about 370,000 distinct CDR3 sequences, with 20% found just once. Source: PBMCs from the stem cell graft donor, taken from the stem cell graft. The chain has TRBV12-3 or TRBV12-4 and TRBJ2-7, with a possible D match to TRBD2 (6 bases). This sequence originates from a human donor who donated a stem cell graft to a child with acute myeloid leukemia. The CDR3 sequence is CASSSTPGTGYEQYF. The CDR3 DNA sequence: TGTGCCAGCAGTTCTACTCCAGGGACTGGCTACGAGCAGTACTTC.